The 19 T cell receptor beta chains below all came from one sample that was sequenced in a study of T-cell reconstitution after alpha-beta-depleted transplantation in children. Unique molecular identifiers were incorporated when the TCRbeta library was constructed. TCRdb reprocessed the PCR reads via MiXCR and lists one record per CDR3 protein. This sample has about 240,000 distinct CDR3 sequences, with around 11% found just once. This sample comprised PBMCs from the stem cell graft donor, obtained from the stem cell graft. These receptors were collected from a human donor who donated a stem cell graft to a child with acute lymphoblastic leukemia.

This clonotype was found many times. The genes are TRBV29-1 and TRBJ2-3, with TRBD2 matching 7 bases. The length of the CDR3 is 13 residues. V shed 7 bases and J 5 bases; nucleotides not matched to a gene: 9. CDR1 is SQVTM and CDR2 is ANQGSEA in the germline V gene. This chain's CDR3 is CSGEGGPLDTQYF. The DNA of the CDR3 is TGCAGCGGGGAGGGAGGGCCTTTAGATACGCAGTATTTT.

This clonotype came up many times. The chain links TRBV9 to TRBJ1-5; D gene unclear. The V gene's germline CDR1 is SGDLS and CDR2 YYNGEE. The CDR3 has 13 amino acids. Trimming stripped 4 bases from V and 11 bases from J, with 16 bases between. DNA of the CDR3: TGTGCCAGCAGCCTAGGTCCGGAGGCGACCCAGCATTTT. Encoded protein: CASSLGPEATQHF.

This clonotype was counted at least ten times. The chain recombines TRBV29-1 with TRBJ1-2, with D possibly TRBD1 on 6 matching bases. The CDR3 runs 13 residues. Between the trimmed V and J ends, which lost 6 bases and 5 bases, there was a span of 16 bases. Looked up from germline, CDR1 is SQVTM and CDR2 is ANQGSEA. This CDR3 reads CSVQQGGEYGYTF. CDR3 in DNA: TGCAGCGTACAACAAGGGGGTGAATATGGCTACACCTTC.

This clonotype was detected only a few times. The V call is TRBV20-1, the J call TRBJ2-7, with TRBD1 identical over 11 bases. V lost 4 bases and J lost 4; bases outside the gene matches: 6. CDR1 and CDR2 from the germline V gene are DFQATT and SNEGSKA (reference sequence). The CDR3 runs 14 residues. CDR3 region: CSAKDRGRRYEQYF. The CDR3 DNA sequence: TGCAGTGCTAAGGACAGGGGGCGTAGGTACGAGCAGTACTTC.

The gene calls are TRBV20-1 and TRBJ1-5, with 8 bases lining up with TRBD1. The CDR3 runs to 17 residues. CDR1 DFQATT and CDR2 SNEGSKA come from the germline V gene (reference sequence). With 5 bases clipped from V and 11 bases from J, the junction kept 23 bases outside the gene matches. The CDR3 region has the DNA TGCAGTGCTGTTCCCCTCTCATCGGGACAGGCCCCTCCAGCCCAGCATTTT. Encoded protein: CSAVPLSSGQAPPAQHF.

This clonotype was recorded many times. This chain joins TRBV5-1 and TRBJ2-1, with a weak D call TRBD2 (6 bases). The CDR3 extends over 16 amino acids. The germline V gene has CDR1 SGHRS and CDR2 YFSETQ. Deletions cut 0 bases from V and 4 bases from J, with 14 bases between. The CDR3 nucleotides are TGCGCCAGCAGCTTGGTAGCGGAGCAACGGTACAATGAGCAGTTCTTC. This gives the protein CASSLVAEQRYNEQFF.

This clonotype was seen at least ten times. The V call is TRBV20-1, the J call TRBJ2-3, with TRBD1 matching 12 bases. The CDR3 covers 15 residues. Trimming removed 1 base from V and 6 bases from J; junction bases left unmatched: 5. The germline gives CDR1 DFQATT, CDR2 SNEGSKA (reference sequence). CDR3 loop: CSARGPGQGADTQYF. CDR3 nucleotide sequence: TGCAGTGCTAGAGGTCCGGGACAGGGGGCTGATACGCAGTATTTT.

This clonotype showed up many times. V and J are TRBV2 and TRBJ2-2; 9 bases are shared with TRBD2. This CDR3 is 17 amino acids long. Trimming removed 2 bases from V and 4 bases from J; junction bases left unmatched: 8. Germline V gives CDR1 SNHLY, CDR2 FYNNEI. DNA of the CDR3: TGTGCCAGCAGTGAAAGTTCCAGCGGGGGGACCACCGGGGAGCTGTTTTTT. Residues: CASSESSSGGTTGELFF.

Ten or more counts support this clonotype. V and J are TRBV9 and TRBJ1-4; 9 nucleotides line up with TRBD1. Germline V gene lookup returns CDR1 SGDLS and CDR2 YYNGEE. The CDR3 loop spans 15 amino acids. V lost 3 bases to trimming and J lost 5 bases; unmatched junction nucleotides: 5. For the CDR3, the DNA is TGTGCCAGCAGCGCCATGACAGGGGGAAATGAAAAACTGTTTTTT. Translated, it gives CASSAMTGGNEKLFF.

This clonotype was picked up many times. An end of the junction differs from the germline gene, which may be a read error. The chain recombines TRBV20-1 with TRBJ2-1; possibly TRBD1 or TRBD2 for D (5 bases each). Germline CDR1 and CDR2: DFQATT and SNEGSKA (reference sequence). CDR3 size: 15 residues. CDR3 sequence: CSARDGTISHNEQFF. The CDR3, as DNA: TGCAGTGCTAGAGATGGGACCATCTCCCACAATGAGCAGTTCTTC.

This clonotype was detected a few times. The chain recombines TRBV20-1 with TRBJ2-7, with TRBD1 as a possible D gene (5 bases). The CDR3 extends over 10 amino acids. Trimming took 5 bases from V and 6 from J, leaving 8 bases between them. Looked up from germline, CDR1 is DFQATT and CDR2 is SNEGSKA (reference sequence). For the CDR3, the DNA is TGCAGTGCTTACGACAGCGAGCAGTACTTC. Its protein product is CSAYDSEQYF.

This clonotype was counted between two and nine times. V gene TRBV27 combines with J gene TRBJ1-2; tentative D call: TRBD1 (5 bases). V was trimmed by 2 bases and J by 5 bases, leaving 12 bases between them. The CDR3 loop spans 14 amino acids. Looked up from germline, CDR1 is MNHEY and CDR2 is SMNVEV (reference sequence). The CDR3 coding sequence is TGTGCCAGCAGTTTAAAGGGGCAGGGATATGGCTACACCTTC. Encoded protein: CASSLKGQGYGYTF.

At least ten counts were recorded for this clonotype. This chain links TRBV27 with TRBJ2-1; 7 bases match TRBD1. V lost 2 bases to trimming and J lost 6 bases; unmatched junction nucleotides: 16. The V gene's germline CDR1 is MNHEY and CDR2 SMNVEV (reference sequence). The CDR3 has 18 amino acids. This chain's CDR3 is CASSLGLRGLQKGNEQFF. The CDR3 region has the DNA TGTGCCAGCAGTTTAGGGTTGAGGGGGCTCCAAAAGGGCAATGAGCAGTTCTTC.

This clonotype was observed many times. The chain links TRBV20-1 to TRBJ2-7; 10 positions match TRBD2. The CDR3 is 15 residues long. V was pared by 4 bases and J by 2 bases, with 8 bases of the junction left unmatched. CDR1 DFQATT and CDR2 SNEGSKA come from the germline V gene (reference sequence). The CDR3 region is CSAMLAGAFTYEQYF. In DNA form, the CDR3 reads TGCAGTGCTATGCTAGCGGGGGCTTTTACCTACGAGCAGTACTTC.

This clonotype was seen more than once but under ten times. The genes are TRBV11-2 and TRBJ2-5; 8 bases line up with TRBD2. Germline CDR1 and CDR2: SGHAT and FQNNGV. Unmatched junction bases numbered 6, after V lost 2 bases and J lost 4 bases. The CDR3 is 15 amino acids. The DNA of the CDR3 is TGTGCCAGCAGCTTAACGGGAGGGCCTAGAGAGACCCAGTACTTC. Encoded protein: CASSLTGGPRETQYF.

This clonotype was seen many times. J is TRBJ2-7 and V is TRBV19, with D possibly TRBD1 on 5 matching bases. Deletions cut 4 bases from V and 7 bases from J, with 20 bases between. The CDR3 is 15 amino acids. CDR1 is LNHDA and CDR2 is SQIVND in the germline V gene (reference sequence). CDR3 sequence (DNA): TGTGCCAGTAGTACTGGACAAACCGTTGTGGGAGAGCAGTACTTC. It codes for CASSTGQTVVGEQYF. Filled out from reference TRBV19 and TRBJ2-7, the complete variable domain reads DGGITQSPKYLFRKEGQNVTLSCEQNLNHDAMYWYRQDPGQGLRLIYYSQIVNDFQKGDIAEGYSVSREKKESFPLTVTSAQKNPTAFYLCASSTGQTVVGEQYFGPGTRLTVT.

There are many counts of this clonotype. The chain has TRBV4-1 and TRBJ2-2; D uncertain. The V end lost 3 bases, the J end lost 5 bases, and 7 bases lay between the germline ends. The CDR3 is made up of 13 amino acids. CDR1 is MGHRA and CDR2 is YSYEKL in the germline V gene. CDR3 residues: CASSHGRTGELFF. The CDR3 nucleotides are TGCGCCAGCAGCCACGGCAGGACCGGGGAGCTGTTTTTT.

This chain joins TRBV7-9 and TRBJ2-1; the D gene could be TRBD1 or TRBD2 (5 bases each). CDR3 length equals 13 residues. Between the trimmed V and J ends, which lost 5 bases and 7 bases, there was a span of 12 bases. Germline values: CDR1 SEHNR, CDR2 FQNEAQ (reference sequence). CDR3 region: CASSPGTDNEQFF. DNA of the CDR3: TGTGCCAGCAGCCCCGGGACGGATAATGAGCAGTTCTTC.

The table lists this clonotype with many counts. The rearrangement uses TRBV28 and TRBJ2-2, with D perhaps TRBD2 (5 bases). Trimming pared 10 bases from V and 0 bases from J, leaving 24 bases between. CDR1 is MDHEN, CDR2 SYDVKM, per germline. The CDR3 spans 18 residues. The CDR3 DNA sequence: TGTGCCACCCTTTTTCCCCTGGGGAGACTTGCGAACACCGGGGAGCTGTTTTTT. Protein sequence: CATLFPLGRLANTGELFF.